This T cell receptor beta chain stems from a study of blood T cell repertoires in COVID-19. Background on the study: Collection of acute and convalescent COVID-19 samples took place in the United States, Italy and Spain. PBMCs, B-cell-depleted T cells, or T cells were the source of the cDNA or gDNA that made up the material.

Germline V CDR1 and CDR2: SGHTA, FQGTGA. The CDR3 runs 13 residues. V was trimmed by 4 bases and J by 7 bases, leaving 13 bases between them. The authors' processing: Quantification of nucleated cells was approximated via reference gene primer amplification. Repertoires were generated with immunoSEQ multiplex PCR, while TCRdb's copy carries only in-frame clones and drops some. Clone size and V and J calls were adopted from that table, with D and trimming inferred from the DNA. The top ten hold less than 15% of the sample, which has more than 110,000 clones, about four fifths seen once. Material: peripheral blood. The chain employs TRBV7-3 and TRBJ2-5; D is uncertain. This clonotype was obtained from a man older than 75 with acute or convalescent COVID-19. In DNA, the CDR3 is TGTGCCAGCAGCTCCCGGAACCCGGGGACCCAGTACTTC. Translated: CASSSRNPGTQYF.